The entry below describes one TCR beta chain. No antigen is known for it. This record belongs to a study of cytomegalovirus exposure and HLA in healthy donors. Notes on the study in general: Later on, a genetic analysis was performed. It linked a missense variant in DCLRE1C with V- and J-gene trimming of TCR beta. CMV serostatus alone was available as immune exposure information.

The PCR used 60 Vbeta and 13 Jbeta primers. Data came from immunoSEQ multiplex PCR; TCRdb stores just in-frame clones and leaves some out. The data show about 120,000 clones, 77% seen once. Germline V gene lookup returns CDR1 SGHRS and CDR2 YFSETQ. With 1 base removed from V and 7 bases from J, the gap between germline ends came to 14 bases. CDR3 length: 14 residues. The chain employs TRBV5-1 and TRBJ1-1; no reliable D call. The sequence was collected from a man aged 40-49 years in good health and CMV-seropositive. The sample taken for sequencing was PBMCs. CDR3 protein: CASSLRDYRGEAFF. The DNA for the CDR3 is TGCGCCAGCAGCTTGAGAGACTATCGGGGTGAAGCTTTCTTT. The complete variable domain, with remaining parts taken from reference TRBV5-1 and TRBJ1-1, reads KAGVTQTPRYLIKTRGQQVTLSCSPISGHRSVSWYQQTPGQGLQFLFEYFSETQRNKGNFPGRFSGRQFSNSRSEMNVSTLELGDSALYLCASSLRDYRGEAFFGQGTRLTVV.